Described below is a single T cell receptor (beta chain) sequence and its context. Its target is unknown. After removal of 3 bases from V and 0 bases from J, the junction contained 10 bases not matched to a gene. The CDR3 contains 16 residues. Germline loops: CDR1 GTSNPN, CDR2 SVGIG (reference sequence). The data were obtained in a study of radiotherapy plus CTLA-4 blockade in lung cancer. Whole-study results and caveats: Early clonal dynamics of blood T cells, together with interferon-beta, were reported as the best response predictor. In blood, after radiotherapy plus ipilimumab, tumor-derived TCR clones expanded.

Sequenced by immunoSEQ multiplex PCR; TCRdb stores in-frame clones only, minus some. Of about 90,000 clones listed, approximately 79% are singletons. Receiving focal radiation plus CTLA-4 blockade with ipilimumab were patients who had chemo-refractory metastatic non-small-cell lung cancer. The source is a human donor with non-small cell lung cancer that progressed on radiotherapy plus ipilimumab. The material sequenced was peripheral blood, taken from a patient treated with radiotherapy plus ipilimumab. V and J are TRBV30 and TRBJ2-5, with TRBD2 matching over 7 bases. CDR3 in amino acids: CAWSGNFGGYQETQYF. CDR3 coding DNA: TGTGCCTGGAGCGGAAACTTCGGGGGGTACCAAGAGACCCAGTACTTC.